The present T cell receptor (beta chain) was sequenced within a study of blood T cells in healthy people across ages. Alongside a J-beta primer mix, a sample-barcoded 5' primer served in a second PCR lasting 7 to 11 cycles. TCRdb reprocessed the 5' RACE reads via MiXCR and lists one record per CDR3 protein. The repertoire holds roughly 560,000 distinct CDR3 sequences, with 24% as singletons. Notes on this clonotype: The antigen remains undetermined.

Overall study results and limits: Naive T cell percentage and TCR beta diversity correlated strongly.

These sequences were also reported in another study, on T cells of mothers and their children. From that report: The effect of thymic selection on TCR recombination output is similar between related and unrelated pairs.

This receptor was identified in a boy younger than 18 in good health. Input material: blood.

Here the CDR3 reads CASSLDTSGSYNEQFF. DNA of the CDR3: TGCGCCAGCAGCTTGGATACTAGCGGATCCTACAATGAGCAGTTCTTC. The rearrangement uses TRBV5-1 and TRBJ2-1; TRBD2 matches at 8 bases. Germline lookup yields CDR1 SGHRS and CDR2 YFSETQ. CDR3 size: 16 residues. V lost 0 bases to trimming and J lost 1 base; unmatched junction nucleotides: 3. Filled out from reference TRBV5-1 and TRBJ2-1, the complete variable domain reads KAGVTQTPRYLIKTRGQQVTLSCSPISGHRSVSWYQQTPGQGLQFLFEYFSETQRNKGNFPGRFSGRQFSNSRSEMNVSTLELGDSALYLCASSLDTSGSYNEQFFGPGTRLTVL.